Presented here are 18 T cell receptor beta chains from one specimen sequenced in a study of OX40 agonist ivuxolimab in advanced cancers. Receptors were amplified or captured by the immunoSEQ multiplex PCR assay. TCRdb stores this immuneACCESS table with in-frame sequences only. Part of the clones is absent; in the studies checked, under half of the shortfall reflects unresolved V genes, and no reason is known for the rest. This sample lists some 76,000 clones; approximately 87% were detected once. Approximately 7% of the sample lies in the top ten. The sample consisted of CD4+ or CD8+ T cells sorted from blood, taken in a trial of the OX40 agonist ivuxolimab. These receptor sequences come from an adult with an advanced solid tumor such as melanoma, head and neck, liver or kidney cancer.

CDR3 coding DNA: TGTGCCAGCAGCGTAGAACTGAGCGGGAGGGCCATGGAAGATACGCAGTATTTT. It codes for CASSVELSGRAMEDTQYF. This sequence joins TRBV9 and TRBJ2-3, with TRBD2 matching 10 bases. The germline V gene has CDR1 SGDLS and CDR2 YYNGEE. V was clipped by 0 bases and J by 5 bases; unmatched bases: 12. The CDR3 is made up of 18 amino acids.

In nucleotides, the CDR3 is TGTGCCAGCAGTTACGGAGGACCCGCCTACAATGAGCAGTTCTTC. Protein sequence: CASSYGGPAYNEQFF. The rearrangement links TRBV6-6 to TRBJ2-1; TRBD2 might be the D (5 bases). The CDR3 has 15 amino acids. The germline CDR1 and CDR2 sequences are MNHNY and SVGAGI (reference sequence). V was trimmed by 2 bases and J by 2 bases, leaving 10 bases between them.

The chain links TRBV4-3 to TRBJ2-5, with D unclear. The V and J ends lost 1 base and 2 bases respectively, with 5 bases between them. Germline lookup yields CDR1 LGHNA and CDR2 YSLEER. The CDR3 spans 13 residues. The CDR3 bases are TGCGCCAGCAGCCAAGTTCCGCAAGAGACCCAGTACTTC. Amino acids: CASSQVPQETQYF.

This clone was recorded many times. The chain has TRBV30 and TRBJ2-7, with a possible D match to TRBD2 (5 bases). The ends were cut back, 1 base at V and 1 base at J, with 8 bases in the middle. The CDR3 length is 13 residues. The germline V gene has CDR1 GTSNPN and CDR2 SVGIG (reference sequence). The DNA for the CDR3 is TGTGCCTGGAGTGGTCGGGATTCCTACGAGCAGTACTTC. As protein: CAWSGRDSYEQYF.

This chain links TRBV27 with TRBJ1-5; D is ambiguous. The CDR3 has 16 residues. CDR1 is MNHEY and CDR2 is SMNVEV in the germline V gene (reference sequence). V was shortened by 0 bases and J by 5 bases, with 14 bases between the two germline ends. As DNA, the CDR3 is TGTGCCAGCAGTTTATCAGCGTACCTAAGTGATCAGCCCCAGCATTTT. This translates into CASSLSAYLSDQPQHF.

The gene calls are TRBV19 and TRBJ2-3; a weak D match, TRBD1 (6 bases). In germline, CDR1 is LNHDA, CDR2 SQIVND (reference sequence). With 5 bases removed from V and 3 bases from J, the gap between germline ends came to 18 bases. This CDR3 has 16 residues. CDR3 residues: CASSALGRGPTDTQYF. CDR3 DNA sequence: TGTGCCAGTAGTGCCTTGGGCAGGGGCCCTACAGATACGCAGTATTTT.

The chain carries TRBV2 and TRBJ2-1; 11 bases line up with TRBD2. The V gene's germline CDR1 is SNHLY and CDR2 FYNNEI. V gave up 6 bases and J gave up 9 bases; unmatched junction bases: 13. The CDR3 extends over 16 amino acids. CDR3 protein: CASRVNPSGRLGEQFF. In DNA, the CDR3 is TGTGCCAGCAGGGTTAACCCTAGCGGGAGGTTGGGTGAGCAGTTCTTC.

The genes are TRBV27 and TRBJ2-7; TRBD2 aligns across 13 bases. From germline, CDR1 is MNHEY and CDR2 SMNVEV (reference sequence). The CDR3 contains 18 residues. Unmatched junction bases numbered 11, after V lost 5 bases and J lost 1 base. The CDR3 DNA is TGTGCCAGCAGTCTCTACGGGACTAGCGGGGCCATTTCCTACGAGCAGTACTTC. This translates into CASSLYGTSGAISYEQYF.

In this sample, this clone turned up a few times. The chain carries TRBV5-4 and TRBJ2-1; 8 bases are shared with TRBD1. Germline values: CDR1 SGHNT, CDR2 YYREEE (reference sequence). The CDR3 is 16 amino acids. J was trimmed by 9 bases and V by 4 bases; bases with no gene match: 15. CDR3 sequence (DNA): TGTGCCAGCAGCCCCGCCCCAGGACAGGGTTTCGGTGAGCAGTTCTTC. Translating it yields CASSPAPGQGFGEQFF.

The sample holds one count of this clone. V usage is TRBV27 and J usage is TRBJ2-1, with TRBD2 matching over 7 bases. Trimming at V came to 3 bases and at J to 5 bases, leaving 4 bases not matched to a gene. Germline CDR1 reads MNHEY; CDR2 reads SMNVEV (reference sequence). This CDR3 is built from 14 residues. CDR3 in DNA: TGTGCCAGCAGTTTTGGACTAGTGAACAATGAGCAGTTCTTC. It translates to CASSFGLVNNEQFF.

The rearrangement uses TRBV7-9 and TRBJ1-2; D is perhaps TRBD1 (5 bases). CDR1 and CDR2 (germline): SEHNR, FQNEAQ (reference sequence). The CDR3 runs 15 residues. V lost 2 bases and J 6 bases, leaving 16 bases between the germline ends. The CDR3 loop reads CASSLSSAEGHGYTF. DNA for the CDR3: TGTGCCAGCAGCTTATCGTCGGCAGAGGGGCATGGCTACACCTTC.

V is TRBV27 and J is TRBJ2-3, with a weak D call TRBD1 (7 bases). From germline, CDR1 is MNHEY and CDR2 SMNVEV (reference sequence). The CDR3 has 14 residues. Trimming shortened V by 7 bases and J by 5 bases, and 16 bases separated the two germline ends. DNA for the CDR3: TGTGCCAGCAACCCACAGGGGAGGAGAGATACGCAGTATTTT. This codes for CASNPQGRRDTQYF.

The chain couples TRBV6-5 to TRBJ1-6; a possible D gene is TRBD1 (5 bases). This CDR3 has 15 amino acids. Between the trimmed V and J ends, which lost 11 bases and 5 bases, there was a span of 19 bases. Germline V CDR1 and CDR2: MNHEY, SVGAGI. Here the CDR3 reads CAGSSGTVDNSPLHF. CDR3 DNA: TGTGCCGGCTCCTCCGGGACGGTTGATAATTCACCCCTCCACTTT.

The chain links TRBV9 to TRBJ1-1, with D tentatively TRBD1 (5 bases). Germline V gene lookup returns CDR1 SGDLS and CDR2 YYNGEE. The V gene lost 3 bases and the J gene lost 0 bases, with 9 bases spanning the gap. This CDR3 contains 14 residues. CDR3 bases: TGTGCCAGCAGCGAAGGGGCGTTGAACACTGAAGCTTTCTTT. Residues: CASSEGALNTEAFF.

The V and J genes are TRBV4-2 and TRBJ2-5, with 9 bases aligning to TRBD1. TRBJ2-7 explains the end of the DNA better; the J call may be wrong. The CDR3 runs 18 residues. CDR1 is LGHNA and CDR2 is YNFKEQ in the germline V gene. Here the CDR3 reads CASSQEIVAQGAVYEQYF. The CDR3 DNA follows: TGTGCCAGCAGCCAAGAAATAGTGGCACAGGGGGCGGTCTACGAGCAGTACTTC.

The chain employs TRBV7-8 and TRBJ2-3; TRBD2 matches 7 bases. The V gene's germline CDR1 is SGHVS and CDR2 FQNEAQ. The ends lost 1 base at V and 2 bases at J; junction bases unmatched: 18. The CDR3 runs 20 residues. The CDR3 region is CASSLVLGLAEAGDTDTQYF. The CDR3 DNA reads TGTGCCAGCAGCTTAGTTTTAGGGCTAGCGGAGGCGGGTGACACAGATACGCAGTATTTT.

This clone was observed a handful of times. The V gene is TRBV7-3, the J gene TRBJ1-2, with 9 bases identical to TRBD1. This CDR3 region has 16 residues. Unmatched junction bases numbered 14, after V lost 6 bases and J lost 6 bases. Germline CDR1 and CDR2: SGHTA and FQGTGA. The chain's CDR3 is CASRVRLDRGLDGYTF. DNA for the CDR3: TGTGCCAGCAGGGTACGCCTGGACAGGGGACTGGATGGCTACACCTTC.

The chain combines TRBV9 with TRBJ2-7; D remains unclear. This CDR3 is built from 13 residues. Looked up from germline, CDR1 is SGDLS and CDR2 is YYNGEE. Trimming cost V 0 bases and J 1 base, with 5 bases left between them. The DNA of the CDR3 is TGTGCCAGCAGCGTAGCTGGTTCCTACGAGCAGTACTTC. It yields the protein CASSVAGSYEQYF.